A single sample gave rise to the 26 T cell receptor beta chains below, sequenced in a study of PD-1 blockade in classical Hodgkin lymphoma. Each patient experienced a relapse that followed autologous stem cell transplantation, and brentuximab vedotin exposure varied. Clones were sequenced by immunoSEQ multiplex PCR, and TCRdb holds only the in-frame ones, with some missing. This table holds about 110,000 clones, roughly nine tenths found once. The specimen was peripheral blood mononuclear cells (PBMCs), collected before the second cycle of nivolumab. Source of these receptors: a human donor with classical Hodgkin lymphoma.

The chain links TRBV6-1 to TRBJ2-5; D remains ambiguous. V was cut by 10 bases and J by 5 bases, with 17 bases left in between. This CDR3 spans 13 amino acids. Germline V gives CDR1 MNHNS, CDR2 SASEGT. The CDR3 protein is CATRPENRETQYF. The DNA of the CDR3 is TGTGCCACCCGACCGGAAAATCGGGAGACCCAGTACTTC.

This chain's CDR3 is CAIRMGRETNTEAFF. CDR3 bases: TGTGCCATCAGGATGGGAAGGGAGACGAACACTGAAGCTTTCTTT. V usage is TRBV10-3 and J usage is TRBJ1-1; unclear D gene. The germline V gene has CDR1 ENHRY and CDR2 SYGVKD. V lost 6 bases to trimming and J lost 1 base, with 15 bases between them. The CDR3 contains 15 residues.

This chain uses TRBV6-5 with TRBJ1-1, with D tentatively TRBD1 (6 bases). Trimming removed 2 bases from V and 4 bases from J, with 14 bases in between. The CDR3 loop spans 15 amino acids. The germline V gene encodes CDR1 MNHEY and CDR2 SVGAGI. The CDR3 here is CASSYLGGGGTEAFF. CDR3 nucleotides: TGTGCCAGCAGTTACCTAGGGGGTGGCGGCACTGAAGCTTTCTTT.

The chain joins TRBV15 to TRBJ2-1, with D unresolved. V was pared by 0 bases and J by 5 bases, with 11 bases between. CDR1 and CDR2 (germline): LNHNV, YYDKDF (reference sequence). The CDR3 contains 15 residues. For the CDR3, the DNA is TGTGCCACCAGCAGAGAGCGTTACCGGGACAATGAGCAGTTCTTC. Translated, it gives CATSRERYRDNEQFF.

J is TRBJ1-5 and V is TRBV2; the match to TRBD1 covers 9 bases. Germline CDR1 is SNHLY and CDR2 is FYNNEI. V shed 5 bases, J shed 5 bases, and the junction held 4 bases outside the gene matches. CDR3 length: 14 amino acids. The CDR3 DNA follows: TGTGCCAGCAGTTCGGGACAGGGCTATCAGCCCCAGCATTTT. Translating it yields CASSSGQGYQPQHF.

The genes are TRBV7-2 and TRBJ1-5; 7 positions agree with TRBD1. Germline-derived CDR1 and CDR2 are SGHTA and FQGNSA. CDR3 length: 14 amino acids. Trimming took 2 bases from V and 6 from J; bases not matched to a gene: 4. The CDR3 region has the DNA TGTGCCAGCAGCTTACAGGGGGGCGGTCAGCCCCAGCATTTT. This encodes CASSLQGGGQPQHF.

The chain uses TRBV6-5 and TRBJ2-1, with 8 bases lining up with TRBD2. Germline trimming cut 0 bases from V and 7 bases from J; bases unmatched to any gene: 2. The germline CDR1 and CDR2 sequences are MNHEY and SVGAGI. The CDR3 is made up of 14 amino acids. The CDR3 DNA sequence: TGTGCCAGCAGTTACTCGAGCGGGAGAAATGAGCAGTTCTTC. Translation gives CASSYSSGRNEQFF.

CDR3 residues: CASSPSLAGGNRQYF. The DNA of the CDR3 is TGTGCCAGCAGCCCGTCCCTAGCGGGAGGGAACAGGCAGTACTTC. The chain recombines TRBV7-2 with TRBJ2-7, with 12 bases that match TRBD2. The V and J ends lost 5 bases and 9 bases, in that order; junction bases with no gene match: 11. Germline loops: CDR1 SGHTA, CDR2 FQGNSA. The CDR3 totals 15 residues.

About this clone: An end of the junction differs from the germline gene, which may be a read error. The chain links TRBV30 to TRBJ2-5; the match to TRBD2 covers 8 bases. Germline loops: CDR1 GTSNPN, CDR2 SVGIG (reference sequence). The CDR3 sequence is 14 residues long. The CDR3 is CAWSTGRGGEAQYF. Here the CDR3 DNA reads TGTGCCTGGAGTACCGGGAGGGGAGGAGAGGCCCAGTACTTC. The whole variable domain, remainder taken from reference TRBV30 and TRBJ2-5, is SQTIHQWPATLVQPVGSPLSLECTVEGTSNPNLYWYRQAAGRGLQLLFYSVGIGQISSEVPQNLSASRPQDRQFILSSKKLLLSDSGFYLCAWSTGRGGEAQYFGPGTRLLVL.

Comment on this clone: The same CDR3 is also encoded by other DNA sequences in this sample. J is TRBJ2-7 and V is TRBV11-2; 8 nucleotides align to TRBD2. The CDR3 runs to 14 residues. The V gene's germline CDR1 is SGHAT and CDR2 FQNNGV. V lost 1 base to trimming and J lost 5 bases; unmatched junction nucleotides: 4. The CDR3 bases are TGTGCCAGCAGCTTAGGACTAGCGTTGAACGAGCAGTACTTC. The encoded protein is CASSLGLALNEQYF.

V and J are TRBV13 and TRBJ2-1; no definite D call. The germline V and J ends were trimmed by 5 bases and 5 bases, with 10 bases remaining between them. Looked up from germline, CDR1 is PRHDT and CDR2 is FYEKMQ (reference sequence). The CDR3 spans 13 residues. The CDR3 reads CASSARLDNEQFF. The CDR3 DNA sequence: TGTGCCAGCAGCGCGAGACTGGACAATGAGCAGTTCTTC.

This CDR3 is CAWSTGADTEAFF. The CDR3 DNA sequence: TGTGCCTGGAGTACAGGGGCGGACACTGAAGCTTTCTTT. The chain is built from TRBV30 and TRBJ1-1; 7 nucleotides align to TRBD1. The CDR3 has 13 residues. The trim removed 2 bases at V and 3 bases at J, leaving 3 bases unmatched. The V gene's germline CDR1 is GTSNPN and CDR2 SVGIG (reference sequence).

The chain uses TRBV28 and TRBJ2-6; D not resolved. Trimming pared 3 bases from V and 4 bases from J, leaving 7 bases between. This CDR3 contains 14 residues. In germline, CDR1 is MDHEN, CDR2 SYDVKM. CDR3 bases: TGTGCCAGCAGTTTCCTTTTGGGGGCCAACGTCCTGACTTTC. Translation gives CASSFLLGANVLTF.

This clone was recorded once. The CDR3 reads CASSGGDSRYNEQFF. In DNA, the CDR3 is TGTGCCAGCAGCGGGGGGGACAGCCGCTACAATGAGCAGTTCTTC. This chain connects TRBV9 to TRBJ2-1, with D maybe TRBD1 (7 bases). The CDR3 totals 15 residues. Looked up from germline, CDR1 is SGDLS and CDR2 is YYNGEE. Deletions cut 3 bases from V and 3 bases from J, with 13 bases between. The full variable domain, in which reference TRBV9 and TRBJ2-1 provide the parts outside the CDR3, is DSGVTQTPKHLITATGQRVTLRCSPRSGDLSVYWYQQSLDQGLQFLIQYYNGEERAKGNILERFSAQQFPDLHSELNLSSLELGDSALYFCASSGGDSRYNEQFFGPGTRLTVL.

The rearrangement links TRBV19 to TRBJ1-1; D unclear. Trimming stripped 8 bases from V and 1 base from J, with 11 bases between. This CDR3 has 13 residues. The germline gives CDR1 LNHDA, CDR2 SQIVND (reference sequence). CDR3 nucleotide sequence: TGTGCCAGTGGCTTCCAGGAGAACACTGAAGCTTTCTTT. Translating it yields CASGFQENTEAFF. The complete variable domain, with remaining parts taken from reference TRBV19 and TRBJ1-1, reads DGGITQSPKYLFRKEGQNVTLSCEQNLNHDAMYWYRQDPGQGLRLIYYSQIVNDFQKGDIAEGYSVSREKKESFPLTVTSAQKNPTAFYLCASGFQENTEAFFGQGTRLTVV.

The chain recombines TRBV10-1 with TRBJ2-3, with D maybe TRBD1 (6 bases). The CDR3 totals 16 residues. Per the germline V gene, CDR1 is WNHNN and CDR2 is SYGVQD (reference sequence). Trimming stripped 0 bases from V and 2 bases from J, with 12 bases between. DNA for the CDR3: TGCGCCAGCAGTGAGTCAGGAAGGGGGACCACAGATACGCAGTATTTT. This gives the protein CASSESGRGTTDTQYF.

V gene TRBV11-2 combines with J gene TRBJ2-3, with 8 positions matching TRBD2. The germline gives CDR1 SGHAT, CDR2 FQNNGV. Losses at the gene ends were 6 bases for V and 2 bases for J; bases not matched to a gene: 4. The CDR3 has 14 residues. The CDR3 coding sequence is TGTGCCAGCAGTCGACTAGCGCCCACAGATACGCAGTATTTT. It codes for CASSRLAPTDTQYF. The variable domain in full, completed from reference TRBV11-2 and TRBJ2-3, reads EAGVAQSPRYKIIEKRQSVAFWCNPISGHATLYWYQQILGQGPKLLIQFQNNGVVDDSQLPKDRFSAERLKGVDSTLKIQPAKLEDSAVYLCASSRLAPTDTQYFGPGTRLTVL.

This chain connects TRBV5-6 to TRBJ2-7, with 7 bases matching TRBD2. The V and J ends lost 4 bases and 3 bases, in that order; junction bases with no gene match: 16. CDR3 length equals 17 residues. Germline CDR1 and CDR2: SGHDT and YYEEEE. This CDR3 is CASSHGRLAGWGYEQYF. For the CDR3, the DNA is TGTGCCAGCAGCCACGGGAGATTAGCGGGTTGGGGCTACGAGCAGTACTTC.

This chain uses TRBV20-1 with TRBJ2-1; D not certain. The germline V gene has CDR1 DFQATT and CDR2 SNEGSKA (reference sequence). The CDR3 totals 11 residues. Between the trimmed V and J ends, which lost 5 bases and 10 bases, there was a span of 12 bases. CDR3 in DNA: TGCAGTGCTGGCCCCACTCGGGAGCAGTTCTTC. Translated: CSAGPTREQFF.

The DNA for the CDR3 is TGTGCCAGCAGTTACCTACGGGAGGGCCCCTACAATGAGCAGTTCTTC. It yields the protein CASSYLREGPYNEQFF. The gene calls are TRBV6-5 and TRBJ2-1; 8 bases are shared with TRBD2. CDR1 is MNHEY and CDR2 is SVGAGI in the germline V gene. The V and J ends lost 2 bases and 2 bases, in that order; junction bases with no gene match: 5. This CDR3 is built from 16 residues.

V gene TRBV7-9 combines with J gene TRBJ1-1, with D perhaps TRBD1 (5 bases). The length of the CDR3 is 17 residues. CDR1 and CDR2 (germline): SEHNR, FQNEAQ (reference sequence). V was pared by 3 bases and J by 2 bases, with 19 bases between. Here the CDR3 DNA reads TGTGCCAGCAGCTTCAGGCAGGGACCCATGACTAACACTGAAGCTTTCTTT. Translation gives CASSFRQGPMTNTEAFF.

CDR3 loop: CASSYGQGGRTEAFF. Written as DNA, the CDR3 is TGTGCCAGCAGTTACGGGCAGGGAGGTCGCACTGAAGCTTTCTTT. V usage is TRBV6-5 and J usage is TRBJ1-1; weak D call: TRBD1 (5 bases). V gave up 2 bases and J gave up 4 bases, with 14 bases separating them. The V gene's germline CDR1 is MNHEY and CDR2 SVGAGI. The length of the CDR3 is 15 residues.

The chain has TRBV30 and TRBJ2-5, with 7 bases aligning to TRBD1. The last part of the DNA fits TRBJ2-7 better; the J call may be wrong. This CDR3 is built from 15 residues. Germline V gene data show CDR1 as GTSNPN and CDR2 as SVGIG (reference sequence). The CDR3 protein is CAWSEGQLYSYEQYF. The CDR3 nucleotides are TGTGCCTGGAGTGAGGGACAGCTATACTCCTACGAGCAGTACTTC.

CDR3 DNA sequence: TGTGCCAGTAGTATTTATGGGGCACCGGAACAGCCCCAGCATTTT. Residues: CASSIYGAPEQPQHF. The genes are TRBV19 and TRBJ1-5; D perhaps matches TRBD1 (5 bases). The CDR3 extends over 15 amino acids. Germline lookup yields CDR1 LNHDA and CDR2 SQIVND (reference sequence). With 3 bases removed from V and 7 bases from J, the gap between germline ends came to 16 bases.

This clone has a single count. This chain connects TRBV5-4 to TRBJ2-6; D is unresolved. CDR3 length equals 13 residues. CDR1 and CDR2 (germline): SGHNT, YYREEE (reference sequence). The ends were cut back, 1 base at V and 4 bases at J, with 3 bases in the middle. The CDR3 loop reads CASSLTGANVLTF. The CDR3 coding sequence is TGTGCCAGCAGCTTGACGGGGGCCAACGTCCTGACTTTC.

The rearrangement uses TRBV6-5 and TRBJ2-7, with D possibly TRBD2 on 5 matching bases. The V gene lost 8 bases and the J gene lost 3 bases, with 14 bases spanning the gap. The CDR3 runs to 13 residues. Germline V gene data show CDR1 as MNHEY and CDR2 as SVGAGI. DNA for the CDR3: TGTGCCAGCCACGAGGCCGGGGTCTACGAGCAGTACTTC. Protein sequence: CASHEAGVYEQYF.